These T cell receptor beta chains were read from a single sample in a study of shared T cell receptors in the human thymus. Only in-frame clones appear in the TCRdb table, and some are missing; sequencing was by immunoSEQ multiplex PCR. The sample consists of about 380,000 clones, around 93% of them appearing once. The specimen was thymocytes. The receptors stem from a human donor. Each CDR3 is given with its conserved first and last residue. D genes are given only for firm matches. The listing skips clone size in some rows; elsewhere it reads once, few, many or a size class.

size: NA
J: TRBJ2-6
D: TRBD1
V: TRBV10-2
DNA: TGCGCCAGCAGTATACAGGGGTCTGGGGCCAACGTCCTGACTTTC
CDR3: CASSIQGSGANVLTF

size: NA
J: TRBJ1-4
D: TRBD1
V: TRBV2
DNA: TGTGCCAGCTCCTCTGGGGGACAGTTAACAAAACTGTTTTTT
CDR3: CASSSGGQLTKLFF

size: NA
J: TRBJ1-1
D: NA
V: TRBV27
DNA: TGTGCCAGTCGAGACTGTGGCACTGAAGCTTTCTTT
CDR3: CASRDCGTEAFF

size: NA
J: TRBJ1-4
D: TRBD1
V: TRBV18
DNA: TGTGCCAGCTCACCACCCGGGACAGGGGAGGGTGAAAAACTGTTTTTT
CDR3: CASSPPGTGEGEKLFF

size: NA
J: TRBJ1-4
D: NA
V: TRBV14
DNA: TGTGCCAGCAGCCAAGATGTAGACGTAAATGAAAAACTGTTTTTT
CDR3: CASSQDVDVNEKLFF

size: once
J: TRBJ1-2
D: NA
V: TRBV6-7
DNA: TGTGCCAGCATCAGGGGTGGCTACACCTTC
CDR3: CASIRGGYTF

size: NA
J: TRBJ1-1
D: NA
V: TRBV6-4
DNA: TGTGCCAGCAGTGAAGGGGGACTCTCCGGTGGGGACACTGAAGCTTTCTTT
CDR3: CASSEGGLSGGDTEAFF

size: NA
J: TRBJ2-2
D: NA
V: TRBV5-6
DNA: TGTGCCAGCAGCTTCAGAGACGGGGAGCTGTTTTTT
CDR3: CASSFRDGELFF

size: NA
J: TRBJ2-1
D: NA
V: TRBV28
DNA: TGTGCCAGCAGTCCGCCTGACACCTTACCCAACTACAATGAGCAGTTCTTC
CDR3: CASSPPDTLPNYNEQFF

size: NA
J: TRBJ1-4
D: NA
V: TRBV18
DNA: TGTGCCAGCACTTATGCAACTAATGAAAAACTGTTTTTT
CDR3: CASTYATNEKLFF

size: NA
J: TRBJ1-5
D: TRBD1
V: TRBV4-1
DNA: TGCGCCAGCAGCCATTACGCGGGACAGGGGGTCTATCAGCCCCAGCATTTT
CDR3: CASSHYAGQGVYQPQHF

size: NA
J: TRBJ2-7
D: NA
V: TRBV27
DNA: TGTGCCAGCAGGCGATCTTTGGGGGAGCAGTACTTC
CDR3: CASRRSLGEQYF

size: NA
J: TRBJ2-7
D: TRBD2
V: TRBV4-1
DNA: TGCGCCAGCAGCCAAGAACCCACTAGCGGGGGGTTCTACGAGCAGTACTTC
CDR3: CASSQEPTSGGFYEQYF

size: few
J: TRBJ1-5
D: NA
V: TRBV6-5
DNA: TGTGCCAGCAGTGACACCAGGGGACAGCCCCAGCATTTT
CDR3: CASSDTRGQPQHF

size: NA
J: TRBJ2-7
D: TRBD2
V: TRBV10-1
DNA: TGCGCCAGCAGTATCGTGGCGGGAGGGAGGCGCTACTTC
CDR3: CASSIVAGGRRYF

size: NA
J: TRBJ2-7
D: TRBD1
V: TRBV2
DNA: TGTGCCAGCAGTGGGGACAGGGACTCCTACGAGCAGTACTTC
CDR3: CASSGDRDSYEQYF

size: NA
J: TRBJ1-4
D: NA
V: TRBV5-6
DNA: TGTGCCAGCAGCTGGATCACACAGGGAACTCAGAATGAAAAACTGTTTTTT
CDR3: CASSWITQGTQNEKLFF

size: NA
J: TRBJ2-3
D: NA
V: TRBV12-5
DNA: TGTGCTAGTGGCCCCGCTGGGGGAGTAACGCAGTATTTT
CDR3: CASGPAGGVTQYF

size: NA
J: TRBJ1-5
D: NA
V: TRBV28
DNA: TGTGCCAGCAGTTCCGAGGACAACTCCTTCCCCCACAATCAGCCCCAGCATTTT
CDR3: CASSSEDNSFPHNQPQHF

size: NA
J: TRBJ2-3
D: NA
V: TRBV4-2
DNA: TGTGCCAGCAGCCCGAGCCCCGCAGGGGATACGCAGTATTTT
CDR3: CASSPSPAGDTQYF

size: NA
J: TRBJ2-7
D: NA
V: TRBV29-1
DNA: TGCAGCGTTGAAGTCGAGTACGAGCAGTACTTC
CDR3: CSVEVEYEQYF

size: NA
J: TRBJ2-3
D: TRBD1
V: TRBV18
DNA: TGTGCCAGCTCCCGGACAGGGCATCGCACAGATACGCAGTATTTT
CDR3: CASSRTGHRTDTQYF

size: NA
J: TRBJ1-6
D: TRBD1
V: TRBV6-1
DNA: TGTGCCAGCAGTGAAGGACAGGGTTGGGACAATTCACCCCTCCACTTT
CDR3: CASSEGQGWDNSPLHF

size: NA
J: TRBJ1-5
D: NA
V: TRBV30
DNA: TGTGCCTGGAGTGCCAGGGGAAGCAATCAGCCCCAGCATTTT
CDR3: CAWSARGSNQPQHF

size: NA
J: TRBJ2-1
D: TRBD2
V: TRBV7-2
DNA: TGTGCCAGCAGCCTCGGACTAGCAAACAATGAGCAGTTCTTC
CDR3: CASSLGLANNEQFF

size: NA
J: TRBJ1-5
D: NA
V: TRBV5-6
DNA: TGTGCCAGCAGCTTGGGGGACCCCTTTGGCAATCAGCCCCAGCATTTT
CDR3: CASSLGDPFGNQPQHF

size: NA
J: TRBJ2-1
D: NA
V: TRBV7-9
DNA: TGTGCCAGCAGCCCGGACGGTCAGACTTACAATGAGCAGTTCTTC
CDR3: CASSPDGQTYNEQFF

size: NA
J: TRBJ2-5
D: NA
V: TRBV30
DNA: TGTGCCTGGAGTGTACGGTGGCCGCAAGAGACCCAGTACTTC
CDR3: CAWSVRWPQETQYF

size: few
J: TRBJ1-5
D: NA
V: TRBV6-1
DNA: TGTGCCAGCAGCCGGGACGGCAATCAGCCCCAGCATTTT
CDR3: CASSRDGNQPQHF

size: NA
J: TRBJ2-2
D: NA
V: TRBV30
DNA: TGTGCCTGGAGTGTACCCTCCATCGGTGCCTGGGGGCCACTCGGGGAGCTGTTTTTT
CDR3: CAWSVPSIGAWGPLGELFF

size: NA
J: TRBJ2-1
D: NA
V: TRBV19
DNA: TGTGCCAGTAGTATCCCGGGATCCTCCTACAATGAGCAGTTCTTC
CDR3: CASSIPGSSYNEQFF

size: NA
J: TRBJ2-2
D: NA
V: TRBV30
DNA: TGTGCCTGGAGGGTTCCAAAAACCGGGGAGCTGTTTTTT
CDR3: CAWRVPKTGELFF

size: NA
J: TRBJ2-1
D: TRBD2
V: TRBV11-2
DNA: TGTGCCAGCAGCCTTTGGACTAGCGGGAGCTACAATGAGCAGTTCTTC
CDR3: CASSLWTSGSYNEQFF

size: NA
J: TRBJ2-7
D: TRBD1
V: TRBV6-1
DNA: TGTGCCAGCAGGGAGATGAGACAGGGGTCCGAGCAGTACTTC
CDR3: CASREMRQGSEQYF

size: NA
J: TRBJ2-2
D: NA
V: TRBV18
DNA: TGTGCCAGCTCTCAGAGAAAGAACACCGGGGAGCTGTTTTTT
CDR3: CASSQRKNTGELFF

size: few
J: TRBJ2-7
D: NA
V: TRBV5-1
DNA: TGCGCCAGCAGCTCCCCAGCTGGGGACAACTACGAGCAGTACTTC
CDR3: CASSSPAGDNYEQYF

size: NA
J: TRBJ2-5
D: NA
V: TRBV5-1
DNA: TGCGCCAGCAGCTCCGGGACTCCCAGGGAGACCCAGTACTTC
CDR3: CASSSGTPRETQYF

size: NA
J: TRBJ2-1
D: TRBD2
V: TRBV5-6
DNA: TGTGCCAGCAGCTGGGGACTAGCGAGAAGCAATGAGCAGTTCTTC
CDR3: CASSWGLARSNEQFF

size: NA
J: TRBJ1-1
D: TRBD1
V: TRBV14
DNA: TGTGCCAGCAGCCAAGATTTCTCACCTTGGGGACAGGGGGGTTGGAAGAACACTGAAGCTTTCTTT
CDR3: CASSQDFSPWGQGGWKNTEAFF

size: NA
J: TRBJ1-5
D: NA
V: TRBV5-3
DNA: TGTGCCAGAAGCTTGACCGGGTGGCAGCCCCAGCATTTT
CDR3: CARSLTGWQPQHF

size: NA
J: TRBJ2-5
D: NA
V: TRBV7-2
DNA: TGTGCCAGCAGCTTAGCGAGACTAGCTCAGGGGGAGACCCAGTACTTC
CDR3: CASSLARLAQGETQYF

size: once
J: TRBJ2-7
D: TRBD2
V: TRBV7-9
DNA: TGTGCCAGCAGCTTAGATTTTAGGGCTAGCGGGAGCAACGAGCAGTACTTC
CDR3: CASSLDFRASGSNEQYF

size: NA
J: TRBJ1-1
D: NA
V: TRBV6-1
DNA: TGTGCCAGCAGCCTCGCAAGGCGACATGCTTTCTTT
CDR3: CASSLARRHAFF

size: few
J: TRBJ1-2
D: NA
V: TRBV4-2
DNA: TGTGCCAGCAGCCAAGACGGGGCAAATGGCTACACCTTC
CDR3: CASSQDGANGYTF